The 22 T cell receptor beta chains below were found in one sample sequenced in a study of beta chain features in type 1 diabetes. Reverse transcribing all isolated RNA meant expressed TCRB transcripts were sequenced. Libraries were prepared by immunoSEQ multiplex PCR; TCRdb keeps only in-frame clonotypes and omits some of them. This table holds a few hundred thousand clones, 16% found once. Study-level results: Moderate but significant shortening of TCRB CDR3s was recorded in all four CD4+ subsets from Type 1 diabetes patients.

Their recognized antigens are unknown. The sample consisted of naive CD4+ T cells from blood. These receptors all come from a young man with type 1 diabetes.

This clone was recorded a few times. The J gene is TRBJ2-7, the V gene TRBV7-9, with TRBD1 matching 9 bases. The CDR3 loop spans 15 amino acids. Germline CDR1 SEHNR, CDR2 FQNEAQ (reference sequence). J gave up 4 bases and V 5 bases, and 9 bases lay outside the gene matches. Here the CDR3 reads CASSHRTGERYEQYF. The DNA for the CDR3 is TGTGCCAGCAGCCATCGGACAGGGGAGAGGTACGAGCAGTACTTC.

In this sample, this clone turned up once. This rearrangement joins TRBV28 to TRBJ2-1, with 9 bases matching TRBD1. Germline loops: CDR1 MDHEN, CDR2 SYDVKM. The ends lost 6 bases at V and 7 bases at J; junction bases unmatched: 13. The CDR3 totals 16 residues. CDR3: CASSPTGTGKRNEQFF. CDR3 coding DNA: TGTGCCAGCAGCCCAACCGGGACAGGGAAACGGAATGAGCAGTTCTTC.

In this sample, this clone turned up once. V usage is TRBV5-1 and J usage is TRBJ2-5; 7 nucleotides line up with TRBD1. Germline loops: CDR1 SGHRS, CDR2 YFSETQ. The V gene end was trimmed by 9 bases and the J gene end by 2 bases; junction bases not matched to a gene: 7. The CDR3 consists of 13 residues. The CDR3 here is CATNEGQQETQYF. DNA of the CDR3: TGCGCCACCAATGAGGGACAGCAAGAGACCCAGTACTTC.

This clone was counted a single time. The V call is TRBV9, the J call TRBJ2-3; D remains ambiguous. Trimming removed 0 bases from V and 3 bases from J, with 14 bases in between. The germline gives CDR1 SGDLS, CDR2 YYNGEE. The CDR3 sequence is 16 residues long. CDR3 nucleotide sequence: TGTGCCAGCAGCGTAGTCTCGAGACCGACGACAGATACGCAGTATTTT. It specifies CASSVVSRPTTDTQYF. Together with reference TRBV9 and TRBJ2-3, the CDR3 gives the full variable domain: DSGVTQTPKHLITATGQRVTLRCSPRSGDLSVYWYQQSLDQGLQFLIQYYNGEERAKGNILERFSAQQFPDLHSELNLSSLELGDSALYFCASSVVSRPTTDTQYFGPGTRLTVL.

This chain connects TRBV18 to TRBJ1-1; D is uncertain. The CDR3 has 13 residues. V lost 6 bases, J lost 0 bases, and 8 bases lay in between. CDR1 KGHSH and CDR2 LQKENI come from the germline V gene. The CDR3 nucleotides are TGTGCCAGCTCTACAGATATGAACACTGAAGCTTTCTTT. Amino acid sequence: CASSTDMNTEAFF.

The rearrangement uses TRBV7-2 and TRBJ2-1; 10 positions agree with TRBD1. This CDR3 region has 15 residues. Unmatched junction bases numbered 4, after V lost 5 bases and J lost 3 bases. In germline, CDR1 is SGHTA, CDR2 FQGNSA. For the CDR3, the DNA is TGTGCCAGCAGCCCCCGGACAGGGGGCTACAATGAGCAGTTCTTC. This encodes CASSPRTGGYNEQFF.

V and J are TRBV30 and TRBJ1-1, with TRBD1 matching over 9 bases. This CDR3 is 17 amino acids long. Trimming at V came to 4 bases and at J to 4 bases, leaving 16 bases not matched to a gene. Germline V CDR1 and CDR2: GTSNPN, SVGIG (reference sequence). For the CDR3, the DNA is TGTGCCTGGACCGCTTCTAGGACAGGGGTCAGGAGCACTGAAGCTTTCTTT. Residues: CAWTASRTGVRSTEAFF. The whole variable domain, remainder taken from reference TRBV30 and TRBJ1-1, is SQTIHQWPATLVQPVGSPLSLECTVEGTSNPNLYWYRQAAGRGLQLLFYSVGIGQISSEVPQNLSASRPQDRQFILSSKKLLLSDSGFYLCAWTASRTGVRSTEAFFGQGTRLTVV.

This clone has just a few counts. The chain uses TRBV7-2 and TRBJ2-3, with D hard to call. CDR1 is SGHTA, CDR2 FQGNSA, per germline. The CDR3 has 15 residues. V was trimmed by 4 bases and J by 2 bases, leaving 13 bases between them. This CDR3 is CASSYLGSLTDTQYF. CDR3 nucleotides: TGTGCCAGCAGCTACCTAGGCAGTCTCACAGATACGCAGTATTTT. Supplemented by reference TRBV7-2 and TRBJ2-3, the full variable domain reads GAGVSQSPSNKVTEKGKDVELRCDPISGHTALYWYRQSLGQGLEFLIYFQGNSAPDKSGLPSDRFSAERTGGSVSTLTIQRTQQEDSAVYLCASSYLGSLTDTQYFGPGTRLTVL.

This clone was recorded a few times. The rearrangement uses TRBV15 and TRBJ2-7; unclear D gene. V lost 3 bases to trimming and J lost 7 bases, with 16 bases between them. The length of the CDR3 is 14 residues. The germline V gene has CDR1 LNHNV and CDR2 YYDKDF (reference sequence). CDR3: CATSSPGTGAEQYF. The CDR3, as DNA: TGTGCCACCAGCAGCCCCGGCACCGGCGCAGAGCAGTACTTC. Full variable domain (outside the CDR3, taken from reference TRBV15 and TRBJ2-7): DAMVIQNPRYQVTQFGKPVTLSCSQTLNHNVMYWYQQKSSQAPKLLFHYYDKDFNNEADTPDNFQSRRPNTSFCFLDIRSPGLGDTAMYLCATSSPGTGAEQYFGPGTRLTVT.

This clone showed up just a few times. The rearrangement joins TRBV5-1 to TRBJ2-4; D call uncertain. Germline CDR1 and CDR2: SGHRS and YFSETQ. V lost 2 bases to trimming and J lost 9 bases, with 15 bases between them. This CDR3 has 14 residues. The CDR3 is CASSFSSGGGIQYF. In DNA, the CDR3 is TGCGCCAGCAGCTTCAGTTCCGGCGGCGGCATTCAGTACTTC.

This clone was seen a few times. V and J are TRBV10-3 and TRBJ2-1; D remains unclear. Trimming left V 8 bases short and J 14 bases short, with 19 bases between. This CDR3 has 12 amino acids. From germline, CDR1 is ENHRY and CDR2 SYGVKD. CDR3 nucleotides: TGTGCCATCGCCGCCGAGCTAAGGTCTGAGTTCTTC. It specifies CAIAAELRSEFF.

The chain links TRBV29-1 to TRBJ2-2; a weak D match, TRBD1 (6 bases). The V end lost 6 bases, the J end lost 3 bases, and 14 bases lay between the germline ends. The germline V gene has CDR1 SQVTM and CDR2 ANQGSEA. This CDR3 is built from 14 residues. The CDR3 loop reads CSVTGTRYTGELFF. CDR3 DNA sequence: TGCAGCGTCACGGGGACACGCTACACCGGGGAGCTGTTTTTT.

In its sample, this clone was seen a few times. DNA for the CDR3: TGTGCCAGCAGCTCCTCTCCCGATACGCAGTATTTT. Translated, it gives CASSSSPDTQYF. The V call is TRBV12-1, the J call TRBJ2-3; the DNA was not used to check the table's D call, TRBD2. TRBV12-1 has pseudogene status. The CDR3 runs to 12 residues.

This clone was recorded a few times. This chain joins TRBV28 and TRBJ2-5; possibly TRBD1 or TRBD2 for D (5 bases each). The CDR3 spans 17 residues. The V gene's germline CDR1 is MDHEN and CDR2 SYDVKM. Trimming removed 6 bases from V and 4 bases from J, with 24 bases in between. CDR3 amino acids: CASSPLPGPAGGETQYF. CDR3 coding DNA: TGTGCCAGCAGCCCACTACCGGGACCAGCCGGCGGAGAGACCCAGTACTTC.

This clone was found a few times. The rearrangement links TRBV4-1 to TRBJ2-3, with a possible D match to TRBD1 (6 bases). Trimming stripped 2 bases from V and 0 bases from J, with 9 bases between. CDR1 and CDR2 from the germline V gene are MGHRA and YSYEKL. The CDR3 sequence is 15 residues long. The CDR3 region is CASSQQGLSTDTQYF. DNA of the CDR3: TGCGCCAGCAGCCAACAGGGGCTTAGCACAGATACGCAGTATTTT.

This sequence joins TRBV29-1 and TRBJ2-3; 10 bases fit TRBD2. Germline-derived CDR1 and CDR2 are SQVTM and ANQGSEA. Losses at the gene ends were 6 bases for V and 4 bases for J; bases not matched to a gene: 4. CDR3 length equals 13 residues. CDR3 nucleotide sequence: TGCAGCGTAAGCGGGAGGGTGTCAGATACGCAGTATTTT. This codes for CSVSGRVSDTQYF.

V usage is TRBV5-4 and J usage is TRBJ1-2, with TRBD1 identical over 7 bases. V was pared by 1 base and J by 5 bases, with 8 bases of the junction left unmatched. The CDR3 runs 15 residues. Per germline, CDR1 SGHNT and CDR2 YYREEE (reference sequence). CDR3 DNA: TGTGCCAGCAGCTTGCTGAACAGGGGAGATTATGGCTACACCTTC. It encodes CASSLLNRGDYGYTF. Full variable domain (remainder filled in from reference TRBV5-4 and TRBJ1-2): ETGVTQSPTHLIKTRGQQVTLRCSSQSGHNTVSWYQQALGQGPQFIFQYYREEENGRGNFPPRFSGLQFPNYSSELNVNALELDDSALYLCASSLLNRGDYGYTFGSGTRLTVV.

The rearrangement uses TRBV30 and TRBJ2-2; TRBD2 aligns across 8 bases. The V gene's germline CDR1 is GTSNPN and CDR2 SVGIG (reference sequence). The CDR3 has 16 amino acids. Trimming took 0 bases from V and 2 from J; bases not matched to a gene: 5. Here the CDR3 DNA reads TGTGCCTGGAGTGTACGAGGACTAGCCAACACCGGGGAGCTGTTTTTT. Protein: CAWSVRGLANTGELFF.

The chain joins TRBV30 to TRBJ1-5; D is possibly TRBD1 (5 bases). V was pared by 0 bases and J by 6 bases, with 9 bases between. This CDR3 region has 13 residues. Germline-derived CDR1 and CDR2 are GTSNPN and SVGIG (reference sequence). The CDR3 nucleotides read TGTGCCTGGAGTGTAGGGGCCGGTCAGCCCCAGCATTTT. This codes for CAWSVGAGQPQHF.

The CDR3 DNA reads as TGTGCCAGCAGCACCCGACACCTCGGGGACACTGAAGCTTTCTTT. Encoded protein: CASSTRHLGDTEAFF. This chain joins TRBV9 and TRBJ1-1, with unresolved D. This CDR3 spans 15 amino acids. Trimming cost V 4 bases and J 3 bases, with 16 bases left between them. Germline V lookup: CDR1 SGDLS, CDR2 YYNGEE. Full variable domain (outside the CDR3, taken from reference TRBV9 and TRBJ1-1): DSGVTQTPKHLITATGQRVTLRCSPRSGDLSVYWYQQSLDQGLQFLIQYYNGEERAKGNILERFSAQQFPDLHSELNLSSLELGDSALYFCASSTRHLGDTEAFFGQGTRLTVV.

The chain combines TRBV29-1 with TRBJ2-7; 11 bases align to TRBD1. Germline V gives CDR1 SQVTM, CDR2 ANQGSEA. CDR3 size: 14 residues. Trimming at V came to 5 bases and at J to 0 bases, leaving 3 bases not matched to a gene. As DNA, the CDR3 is TGCAGCGTTTCCGGGACAGGGGGCTCCTACGAGCAGTACTTC. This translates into CSVSGTGGSYEQYF.

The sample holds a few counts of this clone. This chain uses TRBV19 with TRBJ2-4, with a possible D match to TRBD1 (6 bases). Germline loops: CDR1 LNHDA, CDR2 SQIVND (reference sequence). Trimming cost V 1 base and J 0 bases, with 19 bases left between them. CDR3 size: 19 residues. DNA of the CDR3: TGTGCCAGTAGTATAGGACGGGGACAAGTTGGGCCAGCCAAAAACATTCAGTACTTC. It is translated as CASSIGRGQVGPAKNIQYF.